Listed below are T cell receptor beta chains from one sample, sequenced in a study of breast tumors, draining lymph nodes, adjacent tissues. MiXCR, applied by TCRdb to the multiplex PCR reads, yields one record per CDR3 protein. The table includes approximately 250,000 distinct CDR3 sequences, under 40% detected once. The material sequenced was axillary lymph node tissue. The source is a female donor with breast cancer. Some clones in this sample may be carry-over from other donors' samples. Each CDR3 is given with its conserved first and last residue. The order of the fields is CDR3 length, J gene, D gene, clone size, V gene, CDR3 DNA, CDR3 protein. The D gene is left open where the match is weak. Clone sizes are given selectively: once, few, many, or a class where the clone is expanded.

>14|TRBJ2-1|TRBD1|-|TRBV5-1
TGCGCCAGCAGCGCAGGGGGCGCGGTGAATGAGCAGTTCTTC
CASSAGGAVNEQFF
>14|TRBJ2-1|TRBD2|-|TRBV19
TGTGCCAGTAGAGGGGAGGGGTACCCCAATGAGCAGTTCTTC
CASRGEGYPNEQFF
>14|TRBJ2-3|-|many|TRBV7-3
TGTGCCAGCAGCCACGGCGGGGGCCAAGATACGCAGTATTTT
CASSHGGGQDTQYF
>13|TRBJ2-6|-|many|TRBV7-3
TGTGCCAGCAGCTCGGATTCCGCCAACGTCCTGACTTTC
CASSSDSANVLTF
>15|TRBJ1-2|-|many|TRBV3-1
TGTGCCAGCAGCCAAGGCGCAGGATCCTATCATGGCTACACCTTC
CASSQGAGSYHGYTF
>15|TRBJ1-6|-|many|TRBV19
TGTGCCAGTAGACCGGACAGTCAGGCGCGTTCACCCCTCCACTTT
CASRPDSQARSPLHF
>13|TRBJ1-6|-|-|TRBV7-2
TGTGCCAGCAGCAAAGGGGTAGGGTCACCCCTCCACTTT
CASSKGVGSPLHF
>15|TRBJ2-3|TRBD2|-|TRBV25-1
TGTGCCAGCAGTGAGAGAAGCGGGAACACAGATACGCAGTATTTT
CASSERSGNTDTQYF
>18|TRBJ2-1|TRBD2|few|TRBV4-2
TGTGCCAGCAGCCAAGATAGTATAGCGGGAGGGCCCTACAATGAGCAGTTCTTC
CASSQDSIAGGPYNEQFF
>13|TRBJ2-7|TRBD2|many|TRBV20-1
TGCAGTGTGGTTAGCGGGGGTACCTACAAGCAGTACTTC
CSVVSGGTYKQYF
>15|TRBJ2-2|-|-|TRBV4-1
TGCGCCAGCAGCCAAGATGGCCAAAACACCGGGGAGCTGTTTTTT
CASSQDGQNTGELFF
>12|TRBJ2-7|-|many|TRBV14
TGTGCCAGCAGCCAAGATGGGTACGAGCAGTACTTC
CASSQDGYEQYF
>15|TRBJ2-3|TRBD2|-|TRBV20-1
TGCAGTGCTAGGGTGTCTAGCGGGAGTTCAGATACGCAGTATTTT
CSARVSSGSSDTQYF
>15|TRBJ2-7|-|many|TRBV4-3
TGCGCCAGCAGCCAAGTATGGGACACCGGCTACGAGCAGTACTTC
CASSQVWDTGYEQYF
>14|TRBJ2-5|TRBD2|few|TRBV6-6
TGTGCCAGCAGTCACTCCTCTAGCGGAGAGACCCAGTACTTC
CASSHSSSGETQYF
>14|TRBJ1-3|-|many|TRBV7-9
TGTGCCAGCAGCTTAGAGACTTCTGGAAACACCATATATTTT
CASSLETSGNTIYF
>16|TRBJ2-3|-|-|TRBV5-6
TGTGCCAGCAGCTTAGGGGGAGGGCCGTACACAGATACGCAGTATTTT
CASSLGGGPYTDTQYF
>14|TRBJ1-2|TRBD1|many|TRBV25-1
TGTGCCAGCAGACGGACAGGGGGAGACTATGGCTACACCTTC
CASRRTGGDYGYTF
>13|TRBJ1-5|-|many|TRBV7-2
TGTGCCAGCAGCCCACAGATCAATCAGCCCCAGCATTTT
CASSPQINQPQHF
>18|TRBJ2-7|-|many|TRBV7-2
TGTGCCAGCAGCTTAGCCGGGGTGCGGGGAACTTCAAGCTACGAGCAGTACTTC
CASSLAGVRGTSSYEQYF
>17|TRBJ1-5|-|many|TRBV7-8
TGTGCCAGCAGCCCGTCGGATCTGGGACGGAGCAATCAGCCCCAGCATTTT
CASSPSDLGRSNQPQHF
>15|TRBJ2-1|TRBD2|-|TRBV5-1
TGCGCCAGCAAAGTGGGGACTAGCGGGGTTTATGAGCAGTTCTTC
CASKVGTSGVYEQFF
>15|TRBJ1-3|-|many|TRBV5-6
TGTGCCAGCAGCTTGCGACGGATCTCTGGAAACACCATATATTTT
CASSLRRISGNTIYF
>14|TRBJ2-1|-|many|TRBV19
TGTGCCAGTAGTATAGATCTAAGGCCCAATGAGCAGTTCTTC
CASSIDLRPNEQFF
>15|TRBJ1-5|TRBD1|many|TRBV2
TGTGCCAGCAGTGAAACCCAGACAGGGGTTCAGCCCCAGCATTTT
CASSETQTGVQPQHF
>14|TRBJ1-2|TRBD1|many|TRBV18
TGTGCCAGCTCACCACGTACAGGGGACTATGGCTACACCTTC
CASSPRTGDYGYTF
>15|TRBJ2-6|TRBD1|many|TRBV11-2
TGTGCCAGCAGCTTCGGGACAGCTGGGGCCAACGTCCTGACTTTC
CASSFGTAGANVLTF
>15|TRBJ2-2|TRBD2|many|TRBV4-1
TGCGCCAGCAGCCCACGGGGGGACTACGCCGGGGAGCTGTTTTTT
CASSPRGDYAGELFF
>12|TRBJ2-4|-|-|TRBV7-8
TGTGCCAGCAGTTCGGACGGAAACATTCAGTACTTC
CASSSDGNIQYF
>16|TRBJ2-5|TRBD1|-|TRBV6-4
TGTGCCAGCAGGGGGACAGCCCTTCTCCTACAAGAGACCCAGTACTTC
CASRGTALLLQETQYF
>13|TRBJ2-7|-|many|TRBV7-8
TGTGCCAGCAGCCCCAGCCGCTCCTACGAGCAGTACTTC
CASSPSRSYEQYF
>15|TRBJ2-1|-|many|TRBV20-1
TGCAGTGCTAGTGCTAGAGAGTCCTTCTTGAATGAGCAGTTCTTC
CSASARESFLNEQFF